One and the same sample provided the 15 T cell receptor beta chains below, sequenced in a study of cytomegalovirus exposure and HLA in healthy donors. Amplification used 60 Vbeta primers and 13 Jbeta primers. The protocol was immunoSEQ multiplex PCR, while the TCRdb copy is restricted to in-frame clones and leaves out a portion. The data contain some 180,000 clones, roughly 79% of them singletons. Material for sequencing was PBMCs. These receptors were obtained from a man aged 25-45 years in good health and CMV-seronegative.

For the CDR3, the DNA is TGTGCCAGCACCCTACTAGAAGACTACTACAATGAGCAGTTCTTC. Protein sequence: CASTLLEDYYNEQFF. The V gene is TRBV14, the J gene TRBJ2-1, with D possibly matching TRBD2 (5 bases). The CDR3 loop spans 15 amino acids. Trimming stripped 7 bases from V and 3 bases from J, with 16 bases between. Germline V gene data show CDR1 as SGHDN and CDR2 as FVKESK.

The chain carries TRBV14 and TRBJ2-5; the D gene is possibly TRBD1 (5 bases). The V gene lost 1 base and the J gene lost 5 bases, with 17 bases spanning the gap. The CDR3 is made up of 16 amino acids. In germline, CDR1 is SGHDN, CDR2 FVKESK. In nucleotides, the CDR3 is TGTGCCAGCAGCCAAGGTCTGACAGATGCGCGGGAGACCCAGTACTTC. Its translation is CASSQGLTDARETQYF.

A word on this clone: Other DNA variants within this sample encode the same CDR3. V gene TRBV6-1 combines with J gene TRBJ2-7, with 8 bases that match TRBD1. V was pared by 6 bases and J by 2 bases, with 0 bases of the junction left unmatched. The CDR3 totals 12 residues. Germline-derived CDR1 and CDR2 are MNHNS and SASEGT. DNA for the CDR3: TGTGCCAGCAGGGACAGGGCCTACGAGCAGTACTTC. Protein sequence: CASRDRAYEQYF.

J is TRBJ2-1 and V is TRBV5-6; 11 bases align to TRBD2. CDR3 length equals 15 residues. Trimming took 4 bases from V and 5 from J; bases not matched to a gene: 5. Germline CDR1 and CDR2: SGHDT and YYEEEE. The CDR3 reads CASSQLAGDHNEQFF. The CDR3 bases are TGTGCCAGCAGCCAACTAGCGGGAGATCACAATGAGCAGTTCTTC.

This chain connects TRBV4-1 to TRBJ2-5; 7 bases line up with TRBD1. The CDR3 loop spans 16 amino acids. The V segment lost 2 bases and the J segment 1 base; nucleotides outside the gene matches: 7. Germline CDR1 MGHRA, CDR2 YSYEKL. CDR3 bases: TGCGCCAGCAGCCAATCTTGGGACAGCTTCCAAGAGACCCAGTACTTC. Protein: CASSQSWDSFQETQYF.

The rearrangement joins TRBV21-1 to TRBJ1-6; TRBD1, the table's D call, lacks a check against the DNA. TRBV21-1 is a listed pseudogene. The length of the CDR3 is 15 residues. For the CDR3, the DNA is TGTGCCAGCAGCCGAGGGGGACAGGGGTACTCACCCCTCCACTTT. It is translated as CASSRGGQGYSPLHF.

The rearrangement links TRBV29-1 to TRBJ2-1, with TRBD2 identical over 12 bases. The J segment lost 5 bases and the V segment lost 5 bases, leaving 7 bases of the junction unmatched. This CDR3 comprises 15 residues. Germline-derived CDR1 and CDR2 are SQVTM and ANQGSEA. CDR3 sequence (DNA): TGCAGCGTTTCATCCCCTAGCGGGGGGGACAATGAGCAGTTCTTC. It codes for CSVSSPSGGDNEQFF.

Only a few counts were recorded for this clone. The gene calls are TRBV6-1 and TRBJ2-7; D might be TRBD1 (6 bases). This CDR3 has 15 residues. V gave up 5 bases and J gave up 4 bases, with 18 bases separating them. Germline CDR1 and CDR2: MNHNS and SASEGT. The CDR3 nucleotides are TGTGCCAGCAGTTTCCCGAGGGGGAACGAGTACGAGCAGTACTTC. Its translation: CASSFPRGNEYEQYF.

This clone was seen a few times. The chain recombines TRBV2 with TRBJ1-4, with a tentative D call TRBD1 (6 bases). This CDR3 is built from 13 residues. The germline CDR1 and CDR2 sequences are SNHLY and FYNNEI. Trimming removed 8 bases from V and 7 bases from J, with 14 bases in between. This chain's CDR3 is CASLRQGREKLFF. The CDR3 DNA is TGTGCCAGCCTAAGGCAGGGGCGTGAAAAACTGTTTTTT.

The rearrangement uses TRBV6-1 and TRBJ2-7; D possibly corresponds to TRBD1 (5 bases). CDR1 MNHNS and CDR2 SASEGT come from the germline V gene. This CDR3 contains 13 residues. V was pared by 5 bases and J by 1 base, with 9 bases between. The CDR3 here is CASSLPGSYEQYF. CDR3 sequence (DNA): TGTGCCAGCAGTTTGCCAGGGTCCTACGAGCAGTACTTC.

This clone was counted only a few times. The chain carries TRBV6-5 and TRBJ1-2, with D hard to call. Per germline, CDR1 MNHEY and CDR2 SVGAGI. V lost 0 bases to trimming and J lost 6 bases, with 14 bases between them. The CDR3 sequence is 15 residues long. The CDR3 protein is CASSYSAHLKNGYTF. The CDR3 nucleotides are TGTGCCAGCAGTTACTCGGCCCACCTCAAGAATGGCTACACCTTC.

V gene TRBV2 combines with J gene TRBJ1-5; D not resolved. The CDR3 loop spans 12 amino acids. Trimming stripped 8 bases from V and 0 bases from J, with 5 bases between. Looked up from germline, CDR1 is SNHLY and CDR2 is FYNNEI. The CDR3 loop reads CASQNSNQPQHF. CDR3 bases: TGTGCCAGCCAGAATAGCAATCAGCCCCAGCATTTT.

The gene calls are TRBV6-4 and TRBJ2-2; tentative D call: TRBD1 (5 bases). This CDR3 contains 12 residues. Germline CDR1 MRHNA, CDR2 SNTAGT. The CDR3, as DNA: TGTGTCAGTACAGGTGGGACCGGGGAGCTGTTTTTT. It encodes CVSTGGTGELFF.

With respect to this clone: The sample carries other DNA sequences with the same CDR3. J is TRBJ2-7 and V is TRBV9; D unclear. Trimming left V 0 bases short and J 2 bases short, with 9 bases between. The CDR3 is made up of 14 amino acids. Germline lookup yields CDR1 SGDLS and CDR2 YYNGEE. The CDR3 loop is CASSVGQGTYEQYF. CDR3 DNA sequence: TGTGCCAGCAGCGTAGGACAAGGAACCTACGAGCAGTACTTC.

The rearrangement joins TRBV2 to TRBJ2-3, with unresolved D. The germline CDR1 and CDR2 sequences are SNHLY and FYNNEI. The V end was cut by 6 bases, the J end by 2 bases, with 21 bases between. The CDR3 contains 17 residues. The CDR3 loop is CASRPISGKTNTDTQYF. The CDR3 DNA reads TGTGCCAGCAGGCCCATTTCCGGAAAAACTAACACAGATACGCAGTATTTT.